Each of the 16 T cell receptor beta chains below was sequenced from the same sample in a study of cytomegalovirus exposure and HLA in healthy donors. PCR employed 60 Vbeta and 13 Jbeta primers. The table came from immunoSEQ multiplex PCR; TCRdb's copy has only in-frame clones and leaves some out. The data show under 200,000 clones, about four fifths seen once. The sequencing input was PBMCs. The receptors stem from a woman between 18 and 29 years old in good health and CMV-seronegative.

J is TRBJ1-2 and V is TRBV27; D unresolved. Germline V gene lookup returns CDR1 MNHEY and CDR2 SMNVEV (reference sequence). This CDR3 has 14 residues. V was pared by 6 bases and J by 8 bases, with 19 bases between. The CDR3 bases are TGTGCCAGCAGCACAACCGGTGCGGGTCGCGGCTACACCTTC. Residues: CASSTTGAGRGYTF.

In this sample, this clone turned up a few times. This chain uses TRBV6-5 with TRBJ1-1; D possibly corresponds to TRBD1 (6 bases). The V gene's germline CDR1 is MNHEY and CDR2 SVGAGI. The CDR3 spans 15 residues. V was cut by 0 bases and J by 5 bases, with 13 bases left in between. CDR3 coding DNA: TGTGCCAGCAGTTACTCTGGGCTGACAGGTACTGAAGCTTTCTTT. The encoded protein is CASSYSGLTGTEAFF.

V is TRBV11-2 and J is TRBJ2-7; TRBD2 aligns across 10 bases. V lost 2 bases and J lost 7; bases outside the gene matches: 11. This CDR3 is built from 16 residues. CDR1 and CDR2 from the germline V gene are SGHAT and FQNNGV. Here the CDR3 reads CASSLPLAGPEGEQYF. The CDR3 DNA reads TGTGCCAGCAGCTTACCACTAGCGGGGCCCGAGGGAGAGCAGTACTTC.

The V gene is TRBV9, the J gene TRBJ1-5; 7 bases line up with TRBD1. The length of the CDR3 is 16 residues. V was clipped by 5 bases and J by 0 bases; unmatched bases: 8. Germline V gene lookup returns CDR1 SGDLS and CDR2 YYNGEE. CDR3 sequence: CASSRTGDHSNQPQHF. DNA of the CDR3: TGTGCCAGCAGTCGCACAGGGGATCATAGCAATCAGCCCCAGCATTTT.

This chain connects TRBV4-3 to TRBJ1-4; maybe TRBD1 (6 bases). V lost 1 base and J 2 bases, leaving 17 bases between the germline ends. The germline gives CDR1 LGHNA, CDR2 YSLEER. The CDR3 extends over 18 amino acids. CDR3 in DNA: TGCGCCAGCAGCCAAGGGGGGCGAGGGGTGGCGACTAATGAAAAACTGTTTTTT. Translating it yields CASSQGGRGVATNEKLFF.

This chain links TRBV18 with TRBJ2-7; the match to TRBD2 covers 9 bases. The CDR3 covers 16 residues. The germline gives CDR1 KGHSH, CDR2 LQKENI. J was trimmed by 3 bases and V by 3 bases; bases with no gene match: 9. In DNA, the CDR3 is TGTGCCAGCTCACCGAGGGCTAGCGGGGTCAACTACGAGCAGTACGTC. It encodes CASSPRASGVNYEQYV.

This chain connects TRBV30 to TRBJ2-7, with 11 bases matching TRBD1. CDR1 is GTSNPN and CDR2 is SVGIG in the germline V gene (reference sequence). This CDR3 is built from 14 residues. With V trimmed by 5 bases and J by 5 bases, 8 bases remained unmatched. CDR3 in DNA: TGTGCCTGGGGACCGGGACAGGGGGTCAACGAGCAGTACTTC. It is translated as CAWGPGQGVNEQYF.

Comment on this clone: One junction end disagrees with the germline gene, perhaps due to a read error. V usage is TRBV14 and J usage is TRBJ2-7; D perhaps matches TRBD1 (5 bases). Germline V gene lookup returns CDR1 SGHDN and CDR2 FVKESK. The CDR3 is 12 residues long. In DNA, the CDR3 is TGTGCCAGCAGCCAAGGATTAGACAGAACGGCCTTC. It specifies CASSQGLDRTAF. Variable domain in full (rest from reference TRBV14 and TRBJ2-7): EAGVTQFPSHSVIEKGQTVTLRCDPISGHDNLYWYRRVMGKEIKFLLHFVKESKQDESGMPNNRFLAERTGGTYSTLKVQPAELEDSGVYFCASSQGLDRTAFGPGTRLTVT.

J is TRBJ2-1 and V is TRBV4-1, with 12 bases fitting TRBD2. Germline CDR1 and CDR2: MGHRA and YSYEKL. This CDR3 has 17 residues. V was clipped by 4 bases and J by 5 bases; unmatched bases: 9. The CDR3 protein is CASSRAGTSGSNNEQFF. CDR3 bases: TGCGCCAGCAGCCGAGCGGGGACTAGCGGGTCGAACAATGAGCAGTTCTTC.

The chain has TRBV6-5 and TRBJ2-4; 8 nucleotides line up with TRBD1. The V and J ends lost 5 bases and 8 bases, in that order; junction bases with no gene match: 8. The CDR3 consists of 14 residues. CDR1 and CDR2 from the germline V gene are MNHEY and SVGAGI. The CDR3 DNA is TGTGCCAGCAGTACAACAGGGGGAGTGGACATTCAGTACTTC. This gives the protein CASSTTGGVDIQYF.

This clone was observed a single time. This chain joins TRBV18 and TRBJ1-1; D possibly corresponds to TRBD1 (5 bases). V dropped 4 bases and J dropped 1 base, with 10 bases sitting between them. The V gene's germline CDR1 is KGHSH and CDR2 LQKENI. The CDR3 covers 14 residues. CDR3 coding DNA: TGTGCCAGCTCACTTATAGACAGGAACACTGAAGCTTTCTTT. This encodes CASSLIDRNTEAFF.

The chain recombines TRBV2 with TRBJ1-5; 8 bases line up with TRBD1. The CDR3 runs 14 residues. Germline loops: CDR1 SNHLY, CDR2 FYNNEI. The ends lost 7 bases at V and 4 bases at J; junction bases unmatched: 6. This CDR3 reads CASTRGQVNQPQHF. The CDR3, as DNA: TGTGCCAGCACCAGGGGACAGGTAAATCAGCCCCAGCATTTT. Combining the CDR3 with reference TRBV2 and TRBJ1-5 gives the whole variable domain EPEVTQTPSHQVTQMGQEVILRCVPISNHLYFYWYRQILGQKVEFLVSFYNNEISEKSEIFDDQFSVERPDGSNFTLKIRSTKLEDSAMYFCASTRGQVNQPQHFGDGTRLSIL.

The chain's CDR3 is CASSLAGRETQYF. In DNA, the CDR3 is TGCGCCAGCAGCTTGGCCGGTAGAGAGACCCAGTACTTC. The chain carries TRBV5-1 and TRBJ2-5, with D uncertain. The CDR3 sequence is 13 residues long. CDR1 SGHRS and CDR2 YFSETQ come from the germline V gene. V was cut by 0 bases and J by 4 bases, with 7 bases left in between.

The rearrangement joins TRBV18 to TRBJ2-7; TRBD1 matches at 7 bases. Losses at the gene ends were 5 bases for V and 6 bases for J; bases not matched to a gene: 7. CDR1 KGHSH and CDR2 LQKENI come from the germline V gene. This CDR3 comprises 13 residues. The CDR3 region is CASSSTGTGEQYF. As DNA, the CDR3 is TGTGCCAGCTCATCGACAGGGACCGGCGAGCAGTACTTC.

V and J are TRBV7-8 and TRBJ1-1; D unclear. The CDR3 sequence is 18 residues long. Per germline, CDR1 SGHVS and CDR2 FQNEAQ. V lost 3 bases and J 3 bases, leaving 23 bases between the germline ends. CDR3 sequence: CASSFRADGRMEDTEAFF. The CDR3 nucleotides are TGTGCCAGCAGCTTCCGGGCCGATGGCAGGATGGAGGACACTGAAGCTTTCTTT.

The CDR3 bases are TGTGCCAGCAGCAGACTAGCTGGGGGGGAGACCCAGTACTTC. Protein: CASSRLAGGETQYF. This chain connects TRBV7-2 to TRBJ2-5; 7 nucleotides align to TRBD2. V lost 5 bases to trimming and J lost 5 bases; unmatched junction nucleotides: 8. CDR1 is SGHTA and CDR2 is FQGNSA in the germline V gene. This CDR3 is built from 14 residues.